The clone carrying this TCR beta chain was detected a few times. What it binds is unknown. This record belongs to a study of spatial heterogeneity in lung cancer. At the level of the study: The average count in raw reads for each unique TCR and UMI combination exceeded eight appearances. Study-level findings and limits: It was found that expanded intratumoral alpha and beta TCR counts tracked tumor mutation counts.

TCRdb redid the calling of the 5' RACE reads with MiXCR, one entry per CDR3 protein. The table lists about 11,000 distinct CDR3 sequences, around 10% of them singletons. Time point here: sample taken at primary tumor resection. Patients with untreated early-stage non-small cell lung cancer, numbering 72, were the donors. Whole RNA from tumor, nontumor lung or frozen PBMC was sequenced unsorted. Trimming cost V 5 bases and J 4 bases, with 20 bases left between them. Germline lookup yields CDR1 SGHVS and CDR2 FNYEAQ. The CDR3 has 16 amino acids. The rearrangement uses TRBV7-6 and TRBJ2-5; either TRBD1 or TRBD2 may supply D (5 bases each). This material consisted of lung tumor tissue, taken at surgery. This sequence was found in a female donor with early-stage non-small cell lung cancer. CDR3 sequence reads: CASSPSPISGGETQYF. The DNA of the CDR3 is TGTGCCAGCAGCCCTAGCCCCATTAGTGGGGGAGAGACCCAGTACTTC.